Listed here are 24 T cell receptor beta chains from one sample, sequenced in a study of control samples from healthy donors and cancer patients. Libraries were prepared by immunoSEQ multiplex PCR; TCRdb keeps only in-frame clonotypes and omits some of them. The ten top clones account for under 2.5%, within a sample of roughly 200,000 clones. The sample comprised blood. The source of these receptors is a woman between 25 and 40 years old in good health.

The chain is built from TRBV7-8 and TRBJ1-4; D is unclear. The V gene's germline CDR1 is SGHVS and CDR2 FQNEAQ. V shed 1 base and J shed 7 bases, with 13 bases lying between them. This CDR3 region has 15 residues. The CDR3 sequence: CASSLDGGRGEKLFF. The CDR3 DNA sequence: TGTGCCAGCAGCTTAGACGGAGGGCGGGGTGAAAAACTGTTTTTT.

The V and J genes are TRBV7-8 and TRBJ2-2, with 9 nucleotides matching TRBD1. The germline CDR1 and CDR2 sequences are SGHVS and FQNEAQ. The CDR3 length is 18 residues. V lost 1 base, J lost 1 base, and 7 bases stayed unmatched. The chain's CDR3 is CASSLERTGVLNTGELFF. CDR3 bases: TGTGCCAGCAGCTTAGAGAGGACAGGGGTCCTGAACACCGGGGAGCTGTTTTTT.

The J gene is TRBJ1-2, the V gene TRBV5-3; a weak D match, TRBD1 (6 bases). TRBV5-3 is recorded as an ORF, its role being uncertain. V was cut by 9 bases and J by 7 bases, with 19 bases left in between. This CDR3 contains 13 residues. The CDR3 spells CATSKPRGTGYTF. DNA of the CDR3: TGTGCCACCTCTAAGCCAAGGGGGACTGGCTACACCTTC.

The V gene is TRBV6-5, the J gene TRBJ1-2; D perhaps matches TRBD1 (6 bases). Germline V gene data show CDR1 as MNHEY and CDR2 as SVGAGI. The CDR3 is 15 amino acids. Trimming took 0 bases from V and 8 from J, leaving 16 bases between them. CDR3 sequence reads: CASSYSRTAGTGYTF. The DNA of the CDR3 is TGTGCCAGCAGTTACTCGAGGACAGCAGGGACGGGCTACACCTTC.

The V and J genes are TRBV30 and TRBJ2-7; no reliable D call. There are 13 residues in the CDR3. V was pared by 0 bases and J by 3 bases, with 9 bases between. Germline V gives CDR1 GTSNPN, CDR2 SVGIG (reference sequence). The CDR3 bases are TGTGCCTGGAGTGTATCTGAGCACTACGAGCAGTACTTC. Translated: CAWSVSEHYEQYF.

This rearrangement joins TRBV7-9 to TRBJ1-6, with D perhaps matching TRBD1 (6 bases). This CDR3 region has 18 residues. The V end was cut by 5 bases, the J end by 0 bases, with 17 bases between. The germline V gene has CDR1 SEHNR and CDR2 FQNEAQ (reference sequence). CDR3 region: CASSPAGGPSSYNSPLHF. The CDR3 DNA follows: TGTGCCAGCAGCCCGGCGGGGGGCCCTAGCTCCTATAATTCACCCCTCCACTTT.

The gene calls are TRBV5-6 and TRBJ1-2, with unresolved D. This CDR3 comprises 11 residues. The germline CDR1 and CDR2 sequences are SGHDT and YYEEEE. V dropped 1 base and J dropped 8 bases, with 6 bases sitting between them. CDR3 nucleotides: TGTGCCAGCAGCTTGTCTGAAGGCTACACCTTC. It translates to CASSLSEGYTF.

The rearrangement joins TRBV27 to TRBJ1-6; maybe TRBD1 (5 bases). CDR3 length: 13 residues. Germline V gives CDR1 MNHEY, CDR2 SMNVEV (reference sequence). V shed 4 bases and J shed 9 bases, with 10 bases lying between them. The chain's CDR3 is CASSWGVSSPLHF. In DNA form, the CDR3 reads TGTGCCAGCAGTTGGGGGGTTAGTTCACCCCTCCACTTT.

In regard to this clone: At one boundary the junction diverges from the germline segment, which might be a read error. The rearrangement uses TRBV5-4 and TRBJ2-2, with unresolved D. Germline values: CDR1 SGHNT, CDR2 YYREEE (reference sequence). The CDR3 has 13 amino acids. The DNA of the CDR3 is TGTGCCAGCAGCCCCCCTTCCACCCGGGAGCTGTTTTTT. Translated: CASSPPSTRELFF.

CDR3 protein: CASSPNRGLYGYTF. The CDR3 DNA follows: TGTGCCAGCTCACCAAACAGGGGGCTATATGGCTACACCTTC. J is TRBJ1-2 and V is TRBV18; 9 positions agree with TRBD1. CDR1 and CDR2 (germline): KGHSH, LQKENI. V was clipped by 2 bases and J by 5 bases; unmatched bases: 3. This CDR3 has 14 amino acids.

The CDR3 DNA follows: TGTGCCAGTAGTCCTCGACAGGGGAATAGTCAGACCCAGTACTTC. Its protein product is CASSPRQGNSQTQYF. The chain links TRBV19 to TRBJ2-5, with 8 bases fitting TRBD1. The germline CDR1 and CDR2 sequences are LNHDA and SQIVND (reference sequence). Trimming at V came to 5 bases and at J to 6 bases, leaving 11 bases not matched to a gene. This CDR3 spans 15 amino acids.

The chain joins TRBV9 to TRBJ1-3; D might be TRBD1 (5 bases). The CDR3 covers 17 residues. CDR1 SGDLS and CDR2 YYNGEE come from the germline V gene. The V end was cut by 4 bases, the J end by 0 bases, with 17 bases between. The CDR3 spells CASSPGGSTRSGNTIYF. CDR3 nucleotide sequence: TGTGCCAGCAGCCCCGGGGGGAGTACTCGCTCTGGAAACACCATATATTTT.

The chain joins TRBV7-2 to TRBJ2-1; unclear D gene. The CDR3 has 15 amino acids. V gave up 2 bases and J gave up 2 bases, with 10 bases separating them. Germline values: CDR1 SGHTA, CDR2 FQGNSA. CDR3 loop: CASSLTHPTYNEQFF. CDR3 nucleotides: TGTGCCAGCAGCTTAACGCATCCGACCTACAATGAGCAGTTCTTC.

CDR3 coding DNA: TGTGCCAGCAGCGCAACTAGTGAGCAGTTCTTC. It specifies CASSATSEQFF. J is TRBJ2-1 and V is TRBV9; a weak D match, TRBD2 (5 bases). V lost 3 bases and J lost 9, with 7 bases in between. CDR1 and CDR2 from the germline V gene are SGDLS and YYNGEE. This CDR3 contains 11 residues.

The chain joins TRBV9 to TRBJ1-3; 7 bases line up with TRBD1. CDR1 is SGDLS and CDR2 is YYNGEE in the germline V gene. The CDR3 is 15 residues long. V was clipped by 5 bases and J by 0 bases; unmatched bases: 5. The CDR3 reads CASSRTGVSGNTIYF. The DNA for the CDR3 is TGTGCCAGCAGTCGCACAGGGGTCTCTGGAAACACCATATATTTT.

V is TRBV28 and J is TRBJ2-5, with 8 positions matching TRBD2. The CDR3 has 12 residues. V lost 6 bases and J lost 7; bases outside the gene matches: 4. Germline V lookup: CDR1 MDHEN, CDR2 SYDVKM. CDR3 amino acids: CASSPGGGTQYF. The CDR3 DNA follows: TGTGCCAGCAGCCCCGGGGGGGGGACCCAGTACTTC.

The V call is TRBV7-9, the J call TRBJ2-5, with 9 positions matching TRBD1. CDR3 size: 15 residues. Germline lookup yields CDR1 SEHNR and CDR2 FQNEAQ (reference sequence). Trimming took 4 bases from V and 2 from J; bases not matched to a gene: 5. The CDR3 DNA is TGTGCCAGCAGCTCCCGGACAGGGGCTCAAGAGACCCAGTACTTC. Translating it yields CASSSRTGAQETQYF.

The chain carries TRBV6-6 and TRBJ1-3; no definite D call. Per germline, CDR1 MNHNY and CDR2 SVGAGI (reference sequence). The ends were cut back, 7 bases at V and 0 bases at J, with 16 bases in the middle. The CDR3 spans 16 residues. CDR3 region: CASILDGPSSGNTIYF. The CDR3 nucleotides read TGTGCCAGCATTCTGGACGGACCGAGCTCTGGAAACACCATATATTTT.

The chain is built from TRBV4-2 and TRBJ1-1; 7 bases match TRBD1. Germline values: CDR1 LGHNA, CDR2 YNFKEQ. Trimming at V came to 4 bases and at J to 7 bases, leaving 15 bases not matched to a gene. The CDR3 extends over 16 amino acids. For the CDR3, the DNA is TGTGCCAGCAGCCCAAAGATAGGGGGCAAGGGAATTGAAGCTTTCTTT. Amino acids: CASSPKIGGKGIEAFF.

The V gene is TRBV7-2, the J gene TRBJ1-5; D is unclear. The germline gives CDR1 SGHTA, CDR2 FQGNSA. Trimming shortened V by 3 bases and J by 0 bases, and 9 bases separated the two germline ends. The CDR3 is made up of 15 amino acids. CDR3 in amino acids: CASSLSVFSNQPQHF. The DNA for the CDR3 is TGTGCCAGCAGCTTGAGTGTTTTTAGCAATCAGCCCCAGCATTTT.

This chain links TRBV11-1 with TRBJ2-3; D unresolved. The V and J ends lost 3 bases and 5 bases respectively, with 6 bases between them. The CDR3 loop spans 12 amino acids. Germline CDR1 and CDR2: SGHAT and FQDESV (reference sequence). CDR3 DNA sequence: TGTGCCAGCAGCTTCCCGGGAGATACGCAGTATTTT. Translation: CASSFPGDTQYF.

The chain employs TRBV2 and TRBJ2-7; D is ambiguous. Germline CDR1 is SNHLY and CDR2 is FYNNEI. V gave up 4 bases and J gave up 5 bases, with 9 bases separating them. The CDR3 extends over 12 amino acids. The CDR3 DNA reads TGTGCCAGCAGTGGTGACAATAACGAGCAGTACTTC. Protein sequence: CASSGDNNEQYF.

The V and J genes are TRBV3-1 (or the pseudogene TRBV3-2) and TRBJ1-2; 12 nucleotides align to TRBD1. V was clipped by 4 bases and J by 6 bases; unmatched bases: 6. This CDR3 contains 15 residues. Germline CDR1 and CDR2: LGHDT and YNNKEL (reference sequence). The CDR3 DNA reads as TGTGCCAGCAGCCTTGGGACAGGGGGCCACAATGGCTACACCTTC. It encodes CASSLGTGGHNGYTF.

The V call is TRBV2, the J call TRBJ1-1; possible D gene TRBD1, 6 bases. CDR3 length: 13 residues. V lost 7 bases, J lost 0 bases, and 9 bases lay in between. Looked up from germline, CDR1 is SNHLY and CDR2 is FYNNEI. In nucleotides, the CDR3 is TGTGCCAGCACGGGACATATGAACACTGAAGCTTTCTTT. This sequence encodes CASTGHMNTEAFF.